This TCR beta chain was retrieved from a study of blood T cell repertoires in COVID-19. Background on the study: Donors in the United States, Italy and Spain gave samples during acute or convalescent COVID-19.

Germline V gene data show CDR1 as SGHRS and CDR2 as YFSETQ. V was trimmed by 0 bases and J by 0 bases, leaving 8 bases between them. This CDR3 has 15 residues. Original processing methods: From reference gene primer amplification, estimates of nucleated cell counts were derived. TCRdb keeps only in-frame clones here, not all; method: immunoSEQ multiplex PCR. D and trimming were read from the DNA, whereas the V and J calls and clone size are those reported in that table. The sample has around 200,000 clones; 87% are singletons. Sequenced input: peripheral blood. The chain couples TRBV5-1 to TRBJ2-3; no clear D gene. The TCR comes from a man aged 55 to 70 who had recovered from COVID-19. The CDR3 is CASSLGLSSTDTQYF. CDR3 nucleotides: TGCGCCAGCAGCTTGGGACTCTCTAGCACAGATACGCAGTATTTT.